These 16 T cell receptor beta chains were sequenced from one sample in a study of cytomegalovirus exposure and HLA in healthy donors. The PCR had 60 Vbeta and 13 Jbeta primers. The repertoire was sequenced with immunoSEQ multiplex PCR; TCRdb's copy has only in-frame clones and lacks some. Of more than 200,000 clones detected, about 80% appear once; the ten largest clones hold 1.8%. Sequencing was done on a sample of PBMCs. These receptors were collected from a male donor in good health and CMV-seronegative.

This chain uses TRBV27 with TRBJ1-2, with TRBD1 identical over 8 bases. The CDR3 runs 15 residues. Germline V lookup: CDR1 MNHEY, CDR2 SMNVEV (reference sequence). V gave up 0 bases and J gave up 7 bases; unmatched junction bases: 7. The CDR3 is CASSLSLDRGGGYTF. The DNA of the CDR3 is TGTGCCAGCAGTTTATCCTTAGACAGGGGAGGTGGCTACACCTTC.

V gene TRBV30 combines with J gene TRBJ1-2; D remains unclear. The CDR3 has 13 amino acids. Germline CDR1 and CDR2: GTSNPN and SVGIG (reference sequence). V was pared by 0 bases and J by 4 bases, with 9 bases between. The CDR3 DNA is TGTGCCTGGAGTGTAGCTGGCGGCTATGGCTACACCTTC. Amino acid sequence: CAWSVAGGYGYTF. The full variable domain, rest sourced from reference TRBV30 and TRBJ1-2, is SQTIHQWPATLVQPVGSPLSLECTVEGTSNPNLYWYRQAAGRGLQLLFYSVGIGQISSEVPQNLSASRPQDRQFILSSKKLLLSDSGFYLCAWSVAGGYGYTFGSGTRLTVV.

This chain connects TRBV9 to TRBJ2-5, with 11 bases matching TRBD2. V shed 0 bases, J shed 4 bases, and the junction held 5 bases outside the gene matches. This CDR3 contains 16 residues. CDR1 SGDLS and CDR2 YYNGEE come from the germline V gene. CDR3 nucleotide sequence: TGTGCCAGCAGCGTAGCGGCTAGCGGGGGGCTAGAGACCCAGTACTTC. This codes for CASSVAASGGLETQYF. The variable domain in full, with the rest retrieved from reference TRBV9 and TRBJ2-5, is DSGVTQTPKHLITATGQRVTLRCSPRSGDLSVYWYQQSLDQGLQFLIQYYNGEERAKGNILERFSAQQFPDLHSELNLSSLELGDSALYFCASSVAASGGLETQYFGPGTRLLVL.

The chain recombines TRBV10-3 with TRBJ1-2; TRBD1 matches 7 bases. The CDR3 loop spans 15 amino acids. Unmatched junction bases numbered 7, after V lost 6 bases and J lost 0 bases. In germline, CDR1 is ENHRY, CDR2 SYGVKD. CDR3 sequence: CAIREVGGANYGYTF. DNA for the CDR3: TGTGCCATCAGGGAGGTAGGGGGCGCTAACTATGGCTACACCTTC.

The CDR3 loop reads CASSLEGTSGTDTQYF. Here the CDR3 DNA reads TGCGCCAGCAGCTTGGAGGGAACTAGCGGCACAGATACGCAGTATTTT. The chain combines TRBV5-1 with TRBJ2-3, with 7 bases aligning to TRBD2. CDR3 length: 16 residues. Germline V gene sequence: CDR1 SGHRS, CDR2 YFSETQ. V lost 0 bases and J lost 1; bases outside the gene matches: 5.

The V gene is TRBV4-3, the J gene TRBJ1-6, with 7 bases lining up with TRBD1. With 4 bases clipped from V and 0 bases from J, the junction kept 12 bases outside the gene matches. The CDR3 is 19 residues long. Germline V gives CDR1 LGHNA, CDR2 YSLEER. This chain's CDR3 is CASSRNTETGSSYNSPLHF. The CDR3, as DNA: TGCGCCAGCAGCCGCAACACGGAGACAGGGAGCTCCTATAATTCACCCCTCCACTTT.

DNA of the CDR3: TGTGCCAGCAGCGTATTTGACAGCTCCCTCAATGAGCAGTTCTTC. As protein: CASSVFDSSLNEQFF. The chain employs TRBV9 and TRBJ2-1, with D perhaps matching TRBD1 (5 bases). The CDR3 consists of 15 residues. The ends were cut back, 1 base at V and 6 bases at J, with 14 bases in the middle. Germline-derived CDR1 and CDR2 are SGDLS and YYNGEE.

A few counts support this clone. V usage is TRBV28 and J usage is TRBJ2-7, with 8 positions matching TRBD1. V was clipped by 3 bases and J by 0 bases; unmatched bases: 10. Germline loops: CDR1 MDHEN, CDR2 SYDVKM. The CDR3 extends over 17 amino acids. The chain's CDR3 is CASSFPLDREVSYEQYF. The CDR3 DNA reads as TGTGCCAGCAGTTTTCCCCTGGACAGGGAAGTCTCCTACGAGCAGTACTTC.

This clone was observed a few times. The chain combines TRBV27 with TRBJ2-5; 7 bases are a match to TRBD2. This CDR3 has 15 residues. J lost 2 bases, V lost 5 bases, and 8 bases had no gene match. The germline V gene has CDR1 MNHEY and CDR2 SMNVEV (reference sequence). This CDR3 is CASSTPGLTQETQYF. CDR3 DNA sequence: TGTGCCAGCAGTACTCCGGGACTAACACAAGAGACCCAGTACTTC.

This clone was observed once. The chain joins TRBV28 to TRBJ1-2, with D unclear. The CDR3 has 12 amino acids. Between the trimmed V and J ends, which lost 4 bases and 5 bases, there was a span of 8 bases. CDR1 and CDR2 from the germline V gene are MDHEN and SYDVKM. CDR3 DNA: TGTGCCAGCAGTTCCGCAGGTTATGGCTACACCTTC. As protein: CASSSAGYGYTF.

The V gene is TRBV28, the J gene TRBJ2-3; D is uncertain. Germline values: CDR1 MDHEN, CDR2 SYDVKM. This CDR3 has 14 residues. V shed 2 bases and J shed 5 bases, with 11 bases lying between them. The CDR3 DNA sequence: TGTGCCAGCAGTTTACCGGGTACTCAAGATACGCAGTATTTT. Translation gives CASSLPGTQDTQYF.

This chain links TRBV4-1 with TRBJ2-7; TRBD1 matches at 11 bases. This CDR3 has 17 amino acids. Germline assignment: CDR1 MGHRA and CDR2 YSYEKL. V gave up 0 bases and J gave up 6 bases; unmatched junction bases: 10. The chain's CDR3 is CASSQDKEGQGAFEQYF. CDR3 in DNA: TGCGCCAGCAGCCAAGATAAAGAAGGACAGGGGGCATTCGAGCAGTACTTC.

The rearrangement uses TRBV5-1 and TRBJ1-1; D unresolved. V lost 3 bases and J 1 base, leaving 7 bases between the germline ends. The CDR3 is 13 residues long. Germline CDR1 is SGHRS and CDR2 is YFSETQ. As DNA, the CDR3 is TGCGCCAGCAGCTCCGACTGGAACACTGAAGCTTTCTTT. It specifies CASSSDWNTEAFF.

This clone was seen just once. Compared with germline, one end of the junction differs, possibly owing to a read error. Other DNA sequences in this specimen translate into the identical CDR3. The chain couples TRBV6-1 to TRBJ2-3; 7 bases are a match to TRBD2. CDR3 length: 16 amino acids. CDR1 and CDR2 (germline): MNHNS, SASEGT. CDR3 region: CASSEAPGGSTDTQYF. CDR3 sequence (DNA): TGTGCTAGCAGTGAAGCGCCCGGGGGGAGCACAGATACGCAGTATTTT.

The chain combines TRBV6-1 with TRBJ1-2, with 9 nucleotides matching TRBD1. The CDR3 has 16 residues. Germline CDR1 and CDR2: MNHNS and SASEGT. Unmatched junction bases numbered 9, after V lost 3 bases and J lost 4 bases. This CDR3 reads CASSDRSGQGLYGYTF. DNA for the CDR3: TGTGCCAGCAGTGATCGTTCGGGACAGGGCCTCTATGGCTACACCTTC.

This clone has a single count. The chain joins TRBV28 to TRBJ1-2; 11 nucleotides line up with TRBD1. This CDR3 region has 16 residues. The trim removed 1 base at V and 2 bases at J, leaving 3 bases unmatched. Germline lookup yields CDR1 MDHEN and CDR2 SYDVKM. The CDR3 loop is CASSLYRTGGNYGYTF. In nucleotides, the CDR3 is TGTGCCAGCAGTTTATATAGGACAGGGGGCAACTATGGCTACACCTTC.